One and the same sample provided the 5 T cell receptor beta chains below, sequenced in a study of blood T cell repertoires in COVID-19. The repertoire was sequenced with immunoSEQ multiplex PCR; TCRdb's copy has only in-frame clones and lacks some. The sample lists 150,000 to 200,000 clones, 80% to 85% occurring once. Source material: peripheral blood. Every receptor here comes from a human donor with acute or convalescent COVID-19. The donor label of this sample is uncertain.

This sequence joins TRBV30 and TRBJ1-5; D gene ambiguous. This CDR3 is 13 amino acids long. Between the trimmed V and J ends, which lost 4 bases and 1 base, there was a span of 8 bases. Germline V gene lookup returns CDR1 GTSNPN and CDR2 SVGIG (reference sequence). The CDR3 reads CAWKAGSNQPQHF. CDR3 DNA: TGTGCCTGGAAGGCGGGGAGCAATCAGCCCCAGCATTTT.

The chain employs TRBV10-3 and TRBJ2-5; possible D gene TRBD2, 5 bases. The germline gives CDR1 ENHRY, CDR2 SYGVKD. This CDR3 has 13 residues. Trimming took 10 bases from V and 1 from J, leaving 13 bases between them. Here the CDR3 reads CATADGVQETQYF. CDR3 coding DNA: TGTGCCACCGCCGACGGGGTCCAAGAGACCCAGTACTTC.

J is TRBJ1-5 and V is TRBV23-1; D is uncertain. TRBV23-1 is marked as an open reading frame, function uncertain. This CDR3 spans 11 amino acids. V lost 6 bases and J lost 6, with 6 bases in between. DNA for the CDR3: TGCGCCAGCAGCCGGGGTCAGCCCCAGCATTTT. Protein sequence: CASSRGQPQHF.

The chain is built from TRBV18 and TRBJ2-7; 8 bases are shared with TRBD1. V shed 3 bases and J 4 bases; nucleotides not matched to a gene: 8. CDR3 length: 15 residues. The V gene's germline CDR1 is KGHSH and CDR2 LQKENI. This chain's CDR3 is CASSPSAQGEYEQYF. DNA for the CDR3: TGTGCCAGCTCACCCTCGGCACAGGGGGAGTACGAGCAGTACTTC.

Notes on this clone: Other DNA sequences in the sample encode the same CDR3. The V and J genes are TRBV3-1 (or the pseudogene TRBV3-2) and TRBJ1-2; tentative D call: TRBD1 (5 bases). V was cut by 4 bases and J by 5 bases, with 11 bases left in between. The germline V gene encodes CDR1 LGHDT and CDR2 YNNKEL (reference sequence). The CDR3 consists of 13 residues. For the CDR3, the DNA is TGTGCCAGCAGCCCCGGCAGGGTTTATGGCTACACCTTC. This translates into CASSPGRVYGYTF.